The 15 T cell receptor beta chains below were found in one sample sequenced in a study of T cell clonotyping in hematopoietic cell transplantation. The table came from immunoSEQ multiplex PCR; TCRdb's copy has only in-frame clones and leaves some out. Of about 45,000 clones detected, 85% to 95% appear once; the ten largest clones hold around 0.81%. The sequencing sample was made of peripheral blood mononuclear cells. These receptors were taken from a woman aged 50 to 60 in good health. Some clones in this sample may be carry-over from other donors' samples.

This chain connects TRBV30 to TRBJ1-1; TRBD1 matches at 9 bases. The V gene end was trimmed by 2 bases and the J gene end by 6 bases; junction bases not matched to a gene: 4. The length of the CDR3 is 13 residues. Germline CDR1 GTSNPN, CDR2 SVGIG (reference sequence). The CDR3 DNA sequence: TGTGCCTGGAGTACGACAGGGGGTTCTGAAGCTTTCTTT. This codes for CAWSTTGGSEAFF.

The J gene is TRBJ2-7, the V gene TRBV5-1; 7 bases align to TRBD1. Germline V gene data show CDR1 as SGHRS and CDR2 as YFSETQ. Trimming removed 3 bases from V and 11 bases from J; junction bases left unmatched: 8. The CDR3 totals 12 residues. The CDR3 sequence: CASSSPGQEEYF. CDR3 coding DNA: TGCGCCAGCAGCTCCCCCGGACAGGAGGAGTACTTC.

The J gene is TRBJ2-2, the V gene TRBV9, with TRBD2 identical over 8 bases. This CDR3 has 15 amino acids. CDR1 and CDR2 from the germline V gene are SGDLS and YYNGEE. The junction had 2 bases not matched to a gene; V was cut back by 0 bases and J by 4 bases. CDR3 amino acids: CASSVDTSGTGELFF. In DNA form, the CDR3 reads TGTGCCAGCAGCGTAGATACTAGCGGCACCGGGGAGCTGTTTTTT.

The chain has TRBV7-2 and TRBJ1-5; 11 nucleotides agree with TRBD1. Germline CDR1 reads SGHTA; CDR2 reads FQGNSA. The CDR3 is 18 residues long. V lost 5 bases to trimming and J lost 1 base; unmatched junction nucleotides: 10. In nucleotides, the CDR3 is TGTGCCAGCAGCCCCCCCGGGACAGGGGGAGGGAGCAATCAGCCCCAGCATTTT. Translation gives CASSPPGTGGGSNQPQHF.

The chain links TRBV9 to TRBJ2-7; 9 bases agree with TRBD1. CDR3 length: 14 residues. With V trimmed by 3 bases and J by 5 bases, 6 bases remained unmatched. Germline lookup yields CDR1 SGDLS and CDR2 YYNGEE. The CDR3 DNA reads TGTGCCAGCAGCGACGGGACAGGGCTAAACGAGCAGTACTTC. Its translation is CASSDGTGLNEQYF.

The V and J genes are TRBV7-9 and TRBJ2-1; D remains ambiguous. Trimming removed 5 bases from V and 4 bases from J, with 12 bases in between. The length of the CDR3 is 14 residues. Germline V gene lookup returns CDR1 SEHNR and CDR2 FQNEAQ (reference sequence). The CDR3 DNA follows: TGTGCCAGCAGCCCCGTTTTGTTGTACAATGAGCAGTTCTTC. This gives the protein CASSPVLLYNEQFF. Full variable domain (remainder filled in from reference TRBV7-9 and TRBJ2-1): DTGVSQNPRHKITKRGQNVTFRCDPISEHNRLYWYRQTLGQGPEFLTYFQNEAQLEKSRLLSDRFSAERPKGSFSTLEIQRTEQGDSAMYLCASSPVLLYNEQFFGPGTRLTVL.

This clone was found once. The genes are TRBV19 and TRBJ1-1; 9 bases are shared with TRBD1. Trimming took 5 bases from V and 3 from J; bases not matched to a gene: 7. There are 15 residues in the CDR3. From germline, CDR1 is LNHDA and CDR2 SQIVND (reference sequence). This CDR3 is CASSPRDREDTEAFF. In DNA form, the CDR3 reads TGTGCCAGTAGTCCCCGGGACAGGGAGGACACTGAAGCTTTCTTT.

The V gene is TRBV19, the J gene TRBJ2-1; perhaps D is TRBD1 or TRBD2 (5 bases each). The CDR3 length is 14 residues. Germline CDR1 LNHDA, CDR2 SQIVND (reference sequence). V was shortened by 9 bases and J by 8 bases, with 20 bases between the two germline ends. The CDR3 loop is CASHGRGVVDEQFF. The CDR3, as DNA: TGTGCCAGCCACGGTCGGGGCGTTGTGGATGAGCAGTTCTTC. Drawing the rest from reference TRBV19 and TRBJ2-1, the complete variable domain is DGGITQSPKYLFRKEGQNVTLSCEQNLNHDAMYWYRQDPGQGLRLIYYSQIVNDFQKGDIAEGYSVSREKKESFPLTVTSAQKNPTAFYLCASHGRGVVDEQFFGPGTRLTVL.

This sequence joins TRBV7-2 and TRBJ1-3; the D is unclear. With 1 base removed from V and 0 bases from J, the gap between germline ends came to 13 bases. Germline loops: CDR1 SGHTA, CDR2 FQGNSA. This CDR3 contains 17 residues. This CDR3 reads CASSLVSRGSSGNTIYF. CDR3 in DNA: TGTGCCAGCAGCTTAGTGTCGCGGGGATCCTCTGGAAACACCATATATTTT. The full variable domain, its missing parts supplied by reference TRBV7-2 and TRBJ1-3, is GAGVSQSPSNKVTEKGKDVELRCDPISGHTALYWYRQSLGQGLEFLIYFQGNSAPDKSGLPSDRFSAERTGGSVSTLTIQRTQQEDSAVYLCASSLVSRGSSGNTIYFGEGSWLTVV.

The chain has TRBV7-6 and TRBJ1-1, with D tentatively TRBD1 (5 bases). CDR3 length: 14 amino acids. With 4 bases removed from V and 0 bases from J, the gap between germline ends came to 9 bases. Germline-derived CDR1 and CDR2 are SGHVS and FNYEAQ. CDR3: CASSSGTLNTEAFF. The CDR3 DNA is TGTGCCAGCAGCTCGGGGACCCTGAACACTGAAGCTTTCTTT.

The rearrangement links TRBV6-1 to TRBJ2-3; D call uncertain. The CDR3 is 13 amino acids. Trimming stripped 7 bases from V and 1 base from J, with 9 bases between. The germline gives CDR1 MNHNS, CDR2 SASEGT. The CDR3 sequence is CASNLDRTDTQYF. Here the CDR3 DNA reads TGTGCCAGCAACCTAGACCGCACAGATACGCAGTATTTT.

As DNA, the CDR3 is TGTGCCAGCAGCGCCTGGGGACCCAATCAGCCCCAGCATTTT. Its protein product is CASSAWGPNQPQHF. This chain joins TRBV7-3 and TRBJ1-5; D is perhaps TRBD1 (5 bases). The V and J ends lost 5 bases and 3 bases respectively, with 11 bases between them. The CDR3 totals 14 residues. Germline lookup yields CDR1 SGHTA and CDR2 FQGTGA.

The chain carries TRBV18 and TRBJ1-3; D not resolved. The CDR3 extends over 14 amino acids. V shed 4 bases and J shed 0 bases, with 7 bases lying between them. Germline CDR1 is KGHSH and CDR2 is LQKENI. CDR3 sequence reads: CASSQTDSGNTIYF. DNA for the CDR3: TGTGCCAGCTCACAGACCGACTCTGGAAACACCATATATTTT.

DNA for the CDR3: TGTGCCAGCAGCGTAGAAGGGACCCGGATTGGGGAGACCCAGTACTTC. Amino acids: CASSVEGTRIGETQYF. This sequence joins TRBV9 and TRBJ2-5, with D possibly called TRBD1 or TRBD2 (5 bases each). Germline V gives CDR1 SGDLS, CDR2 YYNGEE. This CDR3 has 16 residues. V gave up 0 bases and J gave up 5 bases, with 17 bases separating them.

The chain employs TRBV9 and TRBJ1-2, with TRBD1 as a possible D gene (5 bases). Germline CDR1 and CDR2: SGDLS and YYNGEE. V lost 5 bases and J lost 8, with 16 bases in between. This CDR3 is 13 amino acids long. This CDR3 is CASRGEQGFGYTF. CDR3 coding DNA: TGTGCCAGCAGGGGTGAGCAGGGTTTCGGCTACACCTTC.